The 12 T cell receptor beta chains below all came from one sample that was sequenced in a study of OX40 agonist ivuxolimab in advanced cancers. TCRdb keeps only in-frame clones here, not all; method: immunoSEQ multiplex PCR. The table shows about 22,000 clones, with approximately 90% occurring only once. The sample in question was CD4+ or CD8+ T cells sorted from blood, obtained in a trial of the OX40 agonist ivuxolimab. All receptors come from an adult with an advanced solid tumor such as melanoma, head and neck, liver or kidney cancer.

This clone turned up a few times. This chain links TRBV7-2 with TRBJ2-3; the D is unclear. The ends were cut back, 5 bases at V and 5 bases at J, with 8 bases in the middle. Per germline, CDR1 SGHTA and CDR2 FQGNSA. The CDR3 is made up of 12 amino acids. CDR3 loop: CASSPFGDTQYF. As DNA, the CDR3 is TGTGCCAGCAGCCCGTTCGGAGATACGCAGTATTTT.

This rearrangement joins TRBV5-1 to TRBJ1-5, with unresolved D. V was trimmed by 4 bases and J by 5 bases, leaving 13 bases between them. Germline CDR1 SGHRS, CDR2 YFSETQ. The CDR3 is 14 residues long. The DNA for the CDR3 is TGCGCCAGCAGCCCTACCCCAGGTGATCAGCCCCAGCATTTT. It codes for CASSPTPGDQPQHF.

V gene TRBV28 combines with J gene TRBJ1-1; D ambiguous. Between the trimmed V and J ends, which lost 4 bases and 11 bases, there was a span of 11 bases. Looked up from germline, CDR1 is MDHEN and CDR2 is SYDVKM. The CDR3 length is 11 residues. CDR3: CASSSETKAFF. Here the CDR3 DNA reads TGTGCCAGCAGTTCAGAAACGAAGGCTTTCTTT.

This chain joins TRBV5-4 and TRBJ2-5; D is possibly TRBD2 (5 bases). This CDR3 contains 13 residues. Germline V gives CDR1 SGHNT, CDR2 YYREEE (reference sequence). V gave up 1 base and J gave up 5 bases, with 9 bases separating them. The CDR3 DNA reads TGTGCCAGCAGCTTGTACGTAGCGGAGACCCAGTACTTC. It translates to CASSLYVAETQYF.

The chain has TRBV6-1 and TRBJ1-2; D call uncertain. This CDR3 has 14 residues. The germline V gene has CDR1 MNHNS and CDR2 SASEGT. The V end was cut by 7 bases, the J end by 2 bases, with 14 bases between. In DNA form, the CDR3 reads TGTGCCAGCAACCCATTGGGAGGGAACTATGGCTACACCTTC. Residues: CASNPLGGNYGYTF.

CDR3: CASSIWDRGLETQYF. In nucleotides, the CDR3 is TGTGCCAGCAGTATTTGGGACAGGGGACTAGAGACCCAGTACTTC. The chain uses TRBV28 and TRBJ2-5; 10 bases align to TRBD1. The CDR3 runs to 15 residues. Germline CDR1 is MDHEN and CDR2 is SYDVKM. V lost 5 bases to trimming and J lost 4 bases; unmatched junction nucleotides: 7.

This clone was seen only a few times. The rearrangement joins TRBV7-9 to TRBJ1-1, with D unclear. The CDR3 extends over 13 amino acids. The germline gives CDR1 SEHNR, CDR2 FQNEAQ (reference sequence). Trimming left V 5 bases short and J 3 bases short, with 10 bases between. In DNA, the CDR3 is TGTGCCAGCAGCCCCCCTTCGGACACTGAAGCTTTCTTT. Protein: CASSPPSDTEAFF.

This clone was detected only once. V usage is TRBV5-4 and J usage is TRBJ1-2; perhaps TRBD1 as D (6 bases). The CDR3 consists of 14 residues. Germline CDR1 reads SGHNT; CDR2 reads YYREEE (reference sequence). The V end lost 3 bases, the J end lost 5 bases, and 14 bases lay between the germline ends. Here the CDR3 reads CASSSQGYDYGYTF. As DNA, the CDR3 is TGTGCCAGCAGCTCACAGGGCTATGATTATGGCTACACCTTC.

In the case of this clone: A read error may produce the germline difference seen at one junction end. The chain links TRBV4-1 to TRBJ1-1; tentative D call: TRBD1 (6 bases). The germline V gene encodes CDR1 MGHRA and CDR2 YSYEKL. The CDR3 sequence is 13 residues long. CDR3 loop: CASSWTVNTEAFF. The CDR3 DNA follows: TGTGCCAGCAGCTGGACAGTGAACACTGAAGCTTTCTTT.

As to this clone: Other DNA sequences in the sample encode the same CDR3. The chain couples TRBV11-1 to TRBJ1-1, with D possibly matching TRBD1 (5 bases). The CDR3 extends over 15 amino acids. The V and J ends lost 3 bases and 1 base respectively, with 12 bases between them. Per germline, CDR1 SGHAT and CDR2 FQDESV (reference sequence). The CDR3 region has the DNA TGTGCCAGCAGCTTGACAGCAAAACCGAACACTGAAGCTTTCTTT. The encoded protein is CASSLTAKPNTEAFF.

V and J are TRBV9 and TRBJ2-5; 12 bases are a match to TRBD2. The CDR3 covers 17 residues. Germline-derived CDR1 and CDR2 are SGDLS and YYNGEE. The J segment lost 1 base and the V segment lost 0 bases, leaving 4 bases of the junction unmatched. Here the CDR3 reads CASSVGLAGDPQETQYF. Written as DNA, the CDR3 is TGTGCCAGCAGCGTAGGACTAGCGGGGGACCCCCAAGAGACCCAGTACTTC. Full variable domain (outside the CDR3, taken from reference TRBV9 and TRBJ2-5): DSGVTQTPKHLITATGQRVTLRCSPRSGDLSVYWYQQSLDQGLQFLIQYYNGEERAKGNILERFSAQQFPDLHSELNLSSLELGDSALYFCASSVGLAGDPQETQYFGPGTRLLVL.

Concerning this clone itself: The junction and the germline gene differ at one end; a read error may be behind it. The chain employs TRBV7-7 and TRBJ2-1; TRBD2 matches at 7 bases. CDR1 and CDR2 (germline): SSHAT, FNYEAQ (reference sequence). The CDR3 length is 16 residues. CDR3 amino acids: CASSPSGESSYNEQFF. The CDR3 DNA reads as TGTGCTAGCAGCCCTAGCGGAGAAAGCTCCTACAATGAGCAGTTCTTC.